Listed below are T cell receptor beta chains from one sample, sequenced in a study of OX40 agonist ivuxolimab in advanced cancers. Clones were sequenced by immunoSEQ multiplex PCR, and TCRdb holds only the in-frame ones, with some missing. This sample has roughly 92,000 clones, with about 90% found just once. This specimen was CD4+ or CD8+ T cells sorted from blood, taken in a trial of the OX40 agonist ivuxolimab. The receptors originated from an adult with an advanced solid tumor such as melanoma, head and neck, liver or kidney cancer. The conserved cysteine and the conserved F or W are not part of the CDR3 here. Fields, in order: V gene, CDR3 protein.

>TRBV7-9
ASSVGRDIQETQY
>TRBV10-3
ATLREEENEQF
>TRBV10-1
ASSESQAAYNEQF
>TRBV18
ASSPSVTVEYGYT
>TRBV2
ASSEGQTNSNQPQH
>TRBV10-3
AISYGQGAGYEQY
>TRBV27
ASSSGGNEQF
>TRBV7-9
ASSDSGRAGNEQF
>TRBV2
ASSLWREGEQF
>TRBV7-2
ASSLGRGQPQH
>TRBV28
ASSSHGDPRGTGELF
>TRBV6-1
ASPSQGGTEAF
>TRBV7-3
ASSPLPGVGYT
>TRBV19
ASDRGNRGANVLT
>TRBV27
ASSLREHGARQETQY
>TRBV30
AWSTGQRTYNEQF
>TRBV28
ASITHGLAGYEQY
>TRBV7-2
ASSLVVASVYYNEQF
>TRBV6-1
ASSLGTEAKNIQY
>TRBV27
ASSLLGLAIFTDTQY
>TRBV27
ASRTGIPNTEAF
>TRBV11-3
ASSFLDNEQF
>TRBV4-2
ASSQGQGATDTQY
>TRBV11-2
ASSSGSEETQY
>TRBV7-9
ASSPTRLAERNTQY
>TRBV19
ASSILVGQDEQF
>TRBV18
ASSPVTGQETQY
>TRBV27
ASSFGGAGSPLH
>TRBV19
ASSKGNNEQY
>TRBV21-1
ASSKGGFWWSSYEQY
>TRBV6-6
ASSYDRFGDTQY
>TRBV5-4
ASSWDRENYGYT
>TRBV19
ASSWAGGDTDTQY
>TRBV7-9
ASSLIPPGSSYEQY
>TRBV7-9
ASSMGTVEAF
>TRBV19
ASSPRAGRTDTQY
>TRBV11-3
ASSLGTSAYNEQF
>TRBV7-9
ASSGEPGGLAEKLF
>TRBV5-1
ASRSPTDTQY
>TRBV4-1
ASSALGEGVDTQY
>TRBV5-1
ASSLDLGANEKLF
>TRBV27
ASSQYPGGVGTEAF
>TRBV12-5
ASDHPQGTPYEQY
>TRBV18
ASSVAGGPPYEQY
>TRBV2
ASSSGPYSGRGPLEQY
>TRBV12-5
ASGLVLGSEQF
>TRBV18
ASSRLQGREGYT
>TRBV10-3
AISESRTGPNTEAF
>TRBV9
ASSVSWLTEQY
>TRBV27
ASRQGVGANVLT
>TRBV11-3
ASSSGQGWETQY
>TRBV27
ASRRGQGNTEAF
>TRBV7-9
ASSLYSPPMNTEAF
>TRBV5-4
ASSFGTSFSYEQY
>TRBV29-1
SVTDGGSYEQY
>TRBV12-5
ASGLVLRPAEKGYGYT
>TRBV7-6
ASSLAQQMNTEAF
>TRBV30
AWEALEEKLF
>TRBV5-1
ASSLSFRLTSGFSGANVLT
>TRBV14
ASSHTYGRGLANEKLF